The rows below give T cell receptor beta chains drawn from one sample of a study of blood T cell repertoires in COVID-19. Measured with immunoSEQ multiplex PCR; TCRdb has only the in-frame clones, and not every one. Of over 250,000 clones in the sample, 70% to 85% were seen once. Sequencing used peripheral blood. These receptors were collected from a woman of 80 years or more with acute or convalescent COVID-19. Each CDR3 is given with its conserved first and last residue. Fields, in order: V gene, D gene, clone size, CDR3 protein. D genes are given only for firm matches. Not every row has a clone size; where given, it reads once, few, many or a size class.

TRBV5-4,NA,NA,CASSSQGGDEQFF
TRBV27,NA,NA,CASSSPRGYGYTF
TRBV27,NA,NA,CASSPRQLLNYGYTF
TRBV6-6,TRBD2,once,CASSYSTSGSGYEQYF
TRBV5-1,NA,NA,CATSEESPPSTQYF
TRBV2,TRBD1,NA,CASSRRAGGARNYGYTF
TRBV3-1/TRBV3-2,TRBD2,NA,CASSPRGLAGNEQFF
TRBV27,TRBD1,few,CASSSGTGGSPLHF
TRBV6-2/TRBV6-3,TRBD1,NA,CASSPGQGVGYTF
TRBV21-1,NA,NA,CASSPSRGQGFPRAYNEQFF
TRBV6-1,NA,NA,CASSEASPNTF
TRBV7-8,NA,NA,CASSPPSAGELFF
TRBV5-1,NA,NA,CASGEIGGWRETQYF
TRBV7-8,NA,NA,CASSLVAGSRGSPLHF
TRBV9,TRBD1,once,CASSVGALQGQANYGYTF
TRBV7-9,TRBD1,many,CASSFDRAPKDTQYF
TRBV27,NA,NA,CASSLWASNEKLFF
TRBV10-3,NA,NA,CAISELAGTYNEQFF
TRBV6-5,NA,NA,CASSYSDTQPLYEQYF
TRBV6-5,TRBD1,NA,CATKRQGGNTIYF
TRBV9,TRBD1,NA,CASSPTTGATGELFF
TRBV9,NA,NA,CASSVGADSNEQFF
TRBV15,TRBD2,NA,CATSRGGRAIGSYEQYF
TRBV30,TRBD1,NA,CAWSVLRDRDTEAFF
TRBV7-5,NA,NA,CVRSLGSSAQYF
TRBV7-2,TRBD2,NA,CASIPGAAGAGANVLTF
TRBV5-4,NA,NA,CASSIQGFAYEQYF
TRBV2,NA,NA,CASIRIFGETQYF
TRBV7-9,TRBD2,few,CASTNSLAGTWAEQYF
TRBV6-4,TRBD1,NA,CASSELDRGLNYSGNTIYF
TRBV5-1,TRBD1,once,CATSTGGSYNSPLHF
TRBV25-1,NA,NA,CATRRLGDTEAFF
TRBV9,TRBD2,many,CASSVSGGVADEQFF
TRBV6-6,TRBD1,NA,CASRESGTGGTEAFF
TRBV6-5,NA,NA,CASRGGEGSYEQYF
TRBV7-9,NA,NA,CASSSGRDSYEQYF
TRBV7-2,NA,NA,CASSSGIYNSPLHF
TRBV5-6,TRBD1,NA,CASSLVRQGYGYTF
TRBV3-1/TRBV3-2,TRBD1,NA,CASSQGGGRWTSGEAFF
TRBV5-1,NA,many,CASSLDFTTNEKLFF
TRBV21-1,NA,NA,CASSKRHPFMVAFF
TRBV6-2/TRBV6-3,NA,few,CASSRGGVEVYEQYF
TRBV3-1/TRBV3-2,TRBD2,NA,CASSQGTSGSYEQYF
TRBV3-1/TRBV3-2,TRBD1,NA,CASSHGQVGKSPLHF
TRBV11-2,NA,NA,CASSLGTQETQYF
TRBV5-4,NA,NA,CASSFGGLRTEAFF
TRBV4-3,TRBD1,NA,CASSLQGAGEKLFF
TRBV5-1,NA,NA,CASSPDRITDTQYF
TRBV20-1,TRBD2,NA,CSASSPSGGLQETQYF
TRBV2,NA,NA,CASSSVSWQDQETQYF
TRBV30,TRBD2,NA,CAWSKRLAGTYNEQFF
TRBV5-1,NA,NA,CASSVDSPSYEQYF
TRBV5-1,NA,NA,CASSSGTPPYEQYF
TRBV7-9,TRBD1,NA,CASSRGTEFSGYTF
TRBV10-3,NA,once,CAISEQGSNQPQHF